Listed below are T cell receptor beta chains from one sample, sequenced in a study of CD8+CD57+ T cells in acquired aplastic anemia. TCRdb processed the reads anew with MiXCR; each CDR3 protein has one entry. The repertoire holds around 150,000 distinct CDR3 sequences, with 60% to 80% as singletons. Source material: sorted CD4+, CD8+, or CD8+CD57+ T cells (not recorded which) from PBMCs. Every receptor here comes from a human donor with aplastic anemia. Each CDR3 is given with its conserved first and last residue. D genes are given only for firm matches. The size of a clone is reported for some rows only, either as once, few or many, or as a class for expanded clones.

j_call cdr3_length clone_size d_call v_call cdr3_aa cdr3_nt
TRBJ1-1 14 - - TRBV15 CATSRDQGSTEAFF TGTGCCACCAGCAGAGATCAGGGGAGCACTGAAGCTTTCTTT
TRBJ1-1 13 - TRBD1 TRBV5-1 CASRIQGSTEAFF TGCGCCAGCAGGATACAGGGGTCCACTGAAGCTTTCTTT
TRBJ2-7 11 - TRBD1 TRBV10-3 CAIARGLEQYF TGTGCCATCGCCAGGGGGCTGGAGCAGTACTTC
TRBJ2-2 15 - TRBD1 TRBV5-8 CASSWTGGFTGELFF TGTGCCAGCAGCTGGACAGGGGGCTTCACCGGGGAGCTATTTTTT
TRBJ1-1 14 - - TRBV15 CATTPGPYFTEALF TGTGCCACCACCCCGGGACCATACTTCACTGAAGCTTTATTT
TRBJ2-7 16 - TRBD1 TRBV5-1 CASSLALQGSSYEQCF TGCGCCAGCAGCTTGGCCCTACAGGGGAGCTCCTACGAGCAGTGCTTC
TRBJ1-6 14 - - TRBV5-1 CASSSGRTNSPLHF TGCGCCAGCAGCTCGGGACGGACCAATTCACCCCTCCACTTT
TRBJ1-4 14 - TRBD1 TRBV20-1 CSAGGQGGYERLFF TGCAGTGCTGGGGGACAGGGAGGATATGAAAGACTGTTTTTT
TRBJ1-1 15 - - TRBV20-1 CSARSGGPMNTEAFF TGCAGTGCTAGAAGCGGCGGACCCATGAACACTGAAGCTTTCTTT
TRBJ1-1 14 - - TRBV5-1 CASSRDMMNTEAFF TGCGCCAGCAGTAGGGACATGATGAACACTGAAGCTTTCTTT
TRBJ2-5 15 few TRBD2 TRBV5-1 CASSLSGGSGETQYF TGCGCCAGCAGCCTTAGCGGGGGTAGTGGAGAGACCCAGTACTTC
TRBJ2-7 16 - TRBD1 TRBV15 CATSRPPRQGDYEQYF TGTGCCACCAGCAGACCCCCCCGACAGGGGGACTACGAGCAGTACTTC
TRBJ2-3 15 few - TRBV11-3 CASSYERGRTDTQYF TGTGCCAGCAGCTACGAACGGGGGCGCACAGATACGCAGTATTTT
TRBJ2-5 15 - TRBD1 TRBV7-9 CASSLLTGGEETQYF TGTGCCAGCAGCTTACTCACAGGGGGCGAAGAGACCCAGTACTTC
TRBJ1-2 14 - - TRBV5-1 CASSLEGHQYGYTF TGCGCCAGCAGCTTGGAGGGACACCAGTATGGCTACACCTTC
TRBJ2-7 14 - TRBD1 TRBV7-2 CASSRDRATYEQYF TGTGCCAGCAGCAGGGACAGGGCCACCTACGAGCAGTACTTC
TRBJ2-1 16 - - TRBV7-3 CASSTSGGGSYNEQFF TGTGCCAGCAGCACATCCGGGGGAGGCTCCTACAATGAGCAGTTCTTC
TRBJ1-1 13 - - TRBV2 CASSLGGEAEAFF TGTGCCAGCAGTTTAGGTGGGGAAGCTGAAGCTTTCTTT
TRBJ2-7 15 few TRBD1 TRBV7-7 CASSLGTGVSYEQYF TGTGCCAGCAGCCTCGGGACAGGTGTATCCTACGAGCAGTACTTC
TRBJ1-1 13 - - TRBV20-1 CSASPGTDTEAFF TGCAGTGCTTCTCCCGGGACTGACACTGAAGCTTTCTTT
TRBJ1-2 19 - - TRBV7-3 CASSSTLTFPGGRPYGYTF TGTGCCAGCAGTTCGACACTTACTTTTCCGGGAGGGCGCCCCTATGGCTACACCTTC
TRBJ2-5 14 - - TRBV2 CASSQIADQVTQYF TGTGCCAGCAGCCAAATAGCGGACCAAGTTACCCAGTACTTC
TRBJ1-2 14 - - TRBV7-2 CASSLDGGRYGYTF TGTGCCAGCAGCTTAGACGGGGGTCGCTATGGCTACACCTTC
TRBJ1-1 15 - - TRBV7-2 CASSSHIEPNTEAFF TGTGCCAGCAGCTCCCATATTGAACCGAACACTGAAGCTTTCTTT
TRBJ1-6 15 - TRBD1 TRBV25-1 CASSPRGHSNSPLHF TGTGCCAGCAGTCCTAGGGGGCATAGTAATTCACCCCTCCACTTT
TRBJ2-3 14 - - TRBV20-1 CSARGGPTTDTQYF TGCAGTGCTAGAGGGGGCCCGACCACAGATACGCAGTATTTT
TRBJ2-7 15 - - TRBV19 CASSLREPGPSALYF TGTGCCAGTAGCCTCAGAGAACCAGGCCCTTCCGCTCTGTACTTC
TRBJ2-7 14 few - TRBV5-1 CASSLPDTSYEQYF TGCGCCAGCAGCTTACCGGACACTTCCTACGAGCAGTACTTC
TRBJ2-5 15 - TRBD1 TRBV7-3 CASSYLTGFGETQYF TGTGCCAGCAGCTACCTGACAGGGTTTGGGGAGACCCAGTACTTC
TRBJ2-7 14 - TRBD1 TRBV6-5 CASSTTGTAYEQYF TGTGCCAGCAGTACAACCGGGACAGCCTACGAGCAGTACTTC
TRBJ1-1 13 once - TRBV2 CASRSGTVIEAFF TGTGCCAGCAGGTCCGGGACCGTCATTGAAGCTTTCTTT
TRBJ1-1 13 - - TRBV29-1 CSVGDGGGTEAFF TGCAGCGTGGGGGACGGAGGTGGTACTGAAGCTTTCTTT
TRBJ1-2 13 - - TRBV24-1 CATSDRGFYGYTF TGTGCCACCAGTGATAGGGGATTCTATGGCTACACCTTC
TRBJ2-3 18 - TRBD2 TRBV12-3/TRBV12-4 CASSYSLAGGLFTDTQYF TGTGCCAGCAGTTACTCTCTAGCGGGGGGGCTTTTCACAGATACGCAGTATTTT
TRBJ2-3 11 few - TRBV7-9 CASSAPDTQYF TGTGCCAGCAGCGCCCCAGATACGCAGTATTTT
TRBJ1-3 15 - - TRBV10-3 CAISESTNSGNTIYF TGTGCCATCAGTGAGTCGACTAACTCTGGAAACACCATATATTTT
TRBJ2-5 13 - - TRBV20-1 CSATPPPGETQYF TGCAGTGCTACACCCCCCCCGGGGGAGACCCAGTACTTC
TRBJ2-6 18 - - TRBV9 CASSERWGLSSGANVLTF TGTGCCAGCAGCGAGCGGTGGGGGCTAAGCTCTGGGGCCAACGTCCTGACTTTC
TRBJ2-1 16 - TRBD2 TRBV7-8 CASTPRLAGESNEQFF TGTGCCAGCACCCCCCGACTAGCGGGGGAATCTAATGAGCAGTTCTTC
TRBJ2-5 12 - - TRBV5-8 CASSSTRETQYF TGTGCCAGCAGCTCAACTAGGGAGACCCAGTACTTC